What follows is one T cell receptor beta chain and its context. This record belongs to a study of blood T cell repertoires in COVID-19. Study-level background: From the United States, Italy and Spain came samples of acute and convalescent COVID-19. Sources were T cells, B-cell-depleted T cells, or PBMCs; the material itself was cDNA or gDNA.

Per the germline V gene, CDR1 is LNHDA and CDR2 is SQIVND (reference sequence). Trimming cost V 7 bases and J 6 bases; bases outside gene matches: 5. This CDR3 contains 15 residues. Using immunoSEQ multiplex PCR, the repertoire was profiled, and TCRdb retains in-frame clones only, with some absent. The sample shows 150,000 or so clones, around nine tenths of them seen only once. This chain connects TRBV19 to TRBJ2-2; 13 bases are a match to TRBD2. Specimen: peripheral blood. The sequence derives from a human donor in a cohort sampled during active COVID-19. The CDR3 here is CASTGTSGIPGELFF. The CDR3 nucleotides are TGTGCCAGTACCGGGACTAGCGGGATTCCCGGGGAGCTGTTTTTT.